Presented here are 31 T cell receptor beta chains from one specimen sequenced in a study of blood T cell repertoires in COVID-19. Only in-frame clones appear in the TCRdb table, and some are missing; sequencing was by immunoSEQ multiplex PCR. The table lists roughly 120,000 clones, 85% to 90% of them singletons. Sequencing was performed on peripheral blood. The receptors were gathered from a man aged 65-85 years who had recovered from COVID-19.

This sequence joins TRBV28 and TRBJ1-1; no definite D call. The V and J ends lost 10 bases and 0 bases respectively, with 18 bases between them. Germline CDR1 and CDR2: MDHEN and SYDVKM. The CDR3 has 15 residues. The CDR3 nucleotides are TGTGCCACCTCGCGGTCGCCGGCCATGAACACTGAAGCTTTCTTT. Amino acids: CATSRSPAMNTEAFF.

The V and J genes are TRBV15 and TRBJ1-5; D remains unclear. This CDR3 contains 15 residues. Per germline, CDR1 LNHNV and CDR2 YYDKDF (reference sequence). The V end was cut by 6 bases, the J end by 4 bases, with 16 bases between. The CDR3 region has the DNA TGTGCCACCAGAGCCCCTGGTAGTTTTAATCAGCCCCAGCATTTT. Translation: CATRAPGSFNQPQHF.

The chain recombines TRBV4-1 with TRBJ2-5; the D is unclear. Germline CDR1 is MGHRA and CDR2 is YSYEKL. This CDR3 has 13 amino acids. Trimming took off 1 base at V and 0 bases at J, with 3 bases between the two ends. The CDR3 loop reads CASSQANQETQYF. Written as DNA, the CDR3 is TGCGCCAGCAGCCAAGCCAACCAAGAGACCCAGTACTTC.

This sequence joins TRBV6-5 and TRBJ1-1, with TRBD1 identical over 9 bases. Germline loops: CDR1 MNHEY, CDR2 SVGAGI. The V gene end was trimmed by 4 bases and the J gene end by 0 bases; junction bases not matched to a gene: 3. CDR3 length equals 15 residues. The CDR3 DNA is TGTGCCAGCAGTTCGACAGGGGGGGTGAACACTGAAGCTTTCTTT. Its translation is CASSSTGGVNTEAFF.

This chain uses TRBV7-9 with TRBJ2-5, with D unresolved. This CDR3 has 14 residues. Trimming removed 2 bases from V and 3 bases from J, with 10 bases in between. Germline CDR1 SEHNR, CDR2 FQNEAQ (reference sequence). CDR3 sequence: CASSLFFPEETQYF. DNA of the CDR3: TGTGCCAGCAGCTTATTTTTCCCCGAAGAGACCCAGTACTTC. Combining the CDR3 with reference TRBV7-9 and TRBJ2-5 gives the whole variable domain DTGVSQNPRHKITKRGQNVTFRCDPISEHNRLYWYRQTLGQGPEFLTYFQNEAQLEKSRLLSDRFSAERPKGSFSTLEIQRTEQGDSAMYLCASSLFFPEETQYFGPGTRLLVL.

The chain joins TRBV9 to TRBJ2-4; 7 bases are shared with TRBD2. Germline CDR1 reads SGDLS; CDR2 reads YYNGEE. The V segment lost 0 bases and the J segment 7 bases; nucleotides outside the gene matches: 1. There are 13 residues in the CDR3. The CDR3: CASSVGEGNIQYF. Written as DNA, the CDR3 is TGTGCCAGCAGCGTAGGGGAGGGGAACATTCAGTACTTC.

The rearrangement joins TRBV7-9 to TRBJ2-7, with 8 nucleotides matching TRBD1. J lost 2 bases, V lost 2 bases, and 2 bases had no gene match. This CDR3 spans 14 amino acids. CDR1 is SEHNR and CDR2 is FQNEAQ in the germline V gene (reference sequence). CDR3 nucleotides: TGTGCCAGCAGCTTAACACAGGGGGCCTACGAGCAGTACTTC. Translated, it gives CASSLTQGAYEQYF. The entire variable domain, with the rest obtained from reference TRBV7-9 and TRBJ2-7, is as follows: DTGVSQNPRHKITKRGQNVTFRCDPISEHNRLYWYRQTLGQGPEFLTYFQNEAQLEKSRLLSDRFSAERPKGSFSTLEIQRTEQGDSAMYLCASSLTQGAYEQYFGPGTRLTVT.

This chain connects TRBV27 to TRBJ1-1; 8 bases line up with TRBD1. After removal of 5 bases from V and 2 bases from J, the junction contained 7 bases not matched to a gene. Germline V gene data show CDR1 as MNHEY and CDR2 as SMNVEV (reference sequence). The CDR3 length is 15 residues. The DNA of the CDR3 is TGTGCCAGCAGTGATAGGACAGGGTTTAACACTGAAGCTTTCTTT. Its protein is CASSDRTGFNTEAFF.

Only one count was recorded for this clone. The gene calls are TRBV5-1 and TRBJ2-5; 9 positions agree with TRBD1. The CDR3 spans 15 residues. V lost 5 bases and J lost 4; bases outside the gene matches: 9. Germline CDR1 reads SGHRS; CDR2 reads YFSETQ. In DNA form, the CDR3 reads TGCGCCAGCAGGTTACAGGGGGCGAATAGAGAGACCCAGTACTTC. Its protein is CASRLQGANRETQYF.

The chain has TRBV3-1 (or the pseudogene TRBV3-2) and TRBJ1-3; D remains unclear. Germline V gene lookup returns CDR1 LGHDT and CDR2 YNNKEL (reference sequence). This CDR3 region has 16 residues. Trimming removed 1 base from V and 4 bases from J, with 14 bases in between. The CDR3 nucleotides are TGTGCCAGCAGCCAAGGTTTCTCCTCGGGGGGAAACACCATATATTTT. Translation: CASSQGFSSGGNTIYF.

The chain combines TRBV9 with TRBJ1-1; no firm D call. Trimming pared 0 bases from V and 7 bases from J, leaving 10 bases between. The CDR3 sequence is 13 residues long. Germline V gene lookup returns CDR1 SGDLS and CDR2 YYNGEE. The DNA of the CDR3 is TGTGCCAGCAGCGTAGAGGGTGGAGGTGAAGCTTTCTTT. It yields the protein CASSVEGGGEAFF. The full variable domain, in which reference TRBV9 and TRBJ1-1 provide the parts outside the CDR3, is DSGVTQTPKHLITATGQRVTLRCSPRSGDLSVYWYQQSLDQGLQFLIQYYNGEERAKGNILERFSAQQFPDLHSELNLSSLELGDSALYFCASSVEGGGEAFFGQGTRLTVV.

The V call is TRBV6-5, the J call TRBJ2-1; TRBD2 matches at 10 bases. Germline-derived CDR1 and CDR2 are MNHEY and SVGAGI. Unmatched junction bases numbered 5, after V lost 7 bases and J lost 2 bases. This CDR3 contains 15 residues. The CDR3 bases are TGTGCCAGCACGCGGCTAGCGGGAGCCTACAATGAGCAGTTCTTC. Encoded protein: CASTRLAGAYNEQFF.

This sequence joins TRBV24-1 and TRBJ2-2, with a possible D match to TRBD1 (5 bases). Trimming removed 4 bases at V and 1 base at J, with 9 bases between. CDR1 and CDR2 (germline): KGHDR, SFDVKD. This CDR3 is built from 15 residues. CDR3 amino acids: CATSDAGQNTGELFF. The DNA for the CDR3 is TGTGCCACCAGTGACGCCGGACAGAACACCGGGGAGCTGTTTTTT.

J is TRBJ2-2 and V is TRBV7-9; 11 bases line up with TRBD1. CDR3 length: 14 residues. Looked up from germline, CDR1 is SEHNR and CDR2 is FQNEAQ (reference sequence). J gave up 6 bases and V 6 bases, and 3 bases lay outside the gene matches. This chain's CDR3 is CASSWTGGSGELFF. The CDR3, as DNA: TGTGCCAGCAGTTGGACAGGGGGCTCCGGGGAGCTGTTTTTT.

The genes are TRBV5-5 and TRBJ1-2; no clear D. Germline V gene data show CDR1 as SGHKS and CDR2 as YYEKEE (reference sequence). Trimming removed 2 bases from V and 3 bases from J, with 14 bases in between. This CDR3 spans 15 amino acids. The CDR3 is CASSFEEALYYGYTF. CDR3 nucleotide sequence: TGTGCCAGCAGCTTCGAAGAAGCCTTATACTATGGCTACACCTTC.

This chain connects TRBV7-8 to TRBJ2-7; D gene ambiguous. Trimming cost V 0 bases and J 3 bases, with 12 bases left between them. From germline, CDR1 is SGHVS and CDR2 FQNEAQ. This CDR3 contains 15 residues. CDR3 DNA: TGTGCCAGCAGCTTAGCGCCCCACGTCGGCTACGAGCAGTACTTC. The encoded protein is CASSLAPHVGYEQYF.

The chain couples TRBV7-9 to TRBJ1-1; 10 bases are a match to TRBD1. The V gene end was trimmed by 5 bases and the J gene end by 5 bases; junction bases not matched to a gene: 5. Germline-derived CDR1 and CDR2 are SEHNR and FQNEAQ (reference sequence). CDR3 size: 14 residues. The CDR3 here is CASSQTGGVTEAFF. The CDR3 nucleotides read TGTGCCAGCAGCCAGACAGGGGGCGTGACTGAAGCTTTCTTT.

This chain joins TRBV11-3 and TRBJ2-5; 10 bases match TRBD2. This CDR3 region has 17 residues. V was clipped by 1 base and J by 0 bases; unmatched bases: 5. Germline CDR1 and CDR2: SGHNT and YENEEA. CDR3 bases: TGTGCCAGCAGCTTAGGACCACTAGCGGGAAACCAAGAGACCCAGTACTTC. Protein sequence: CASSLGPLAGNQETQYF.

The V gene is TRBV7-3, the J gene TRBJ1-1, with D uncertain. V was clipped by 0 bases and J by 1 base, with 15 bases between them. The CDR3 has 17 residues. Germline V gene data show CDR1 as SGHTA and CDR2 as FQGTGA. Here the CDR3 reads CASSLTPFSAENTEAFF. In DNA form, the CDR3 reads TGTGCCAGCAGCTTAACCCCCTTCAGTGCGGAGAACACTGAAGCTTTCTTT. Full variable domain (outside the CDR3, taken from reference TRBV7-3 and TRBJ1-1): GAGVSQTPSNKVTEKGKYVELRCDPISGHTALYWYRQSLGQGPEFLIYFQGTGAADDSGLPNDRFFAVRPEGSVSTLKIQRTERGDSAVYLCASSLTPFSAENTEAFFGQGTRLTVV.

The CDR3 nucleotides read TGTGCCAGCAGCGCTCAGCGGGGGCCGGCAGATACGCAGTATTTT. Protein: CASSAQRGPADTQYF. The chain combines TRBV9 with TRBJ2-3; 8 nucleotides match TRBD2. CDR1 is SGDLS, CDR2 YYNGEE, per germline. This CDR3 contains 15 residues. V lost 3 bases and J lost 4; bases outside the gene matches: 7.

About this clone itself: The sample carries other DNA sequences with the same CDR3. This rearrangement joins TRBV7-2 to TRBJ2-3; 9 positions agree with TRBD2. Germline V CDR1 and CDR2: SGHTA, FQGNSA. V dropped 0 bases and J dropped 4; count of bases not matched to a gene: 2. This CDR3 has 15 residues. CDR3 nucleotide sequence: TGTGCCAGCAGCTTAGCTAGCGGGAGAGCAGATACGCAGTATTTT. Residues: CASSLASGRADTQYF. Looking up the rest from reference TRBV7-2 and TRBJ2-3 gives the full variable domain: GAGVSQSPSNKVTEKGKDVELRCDPISGHTALYWYRQSLGQGLEFLIYFQGNSAPDKSGLPSDRFSAERTGGSVSTLTIQRTQQEDSAVYLCASSLASGRADTQYFGPGTRLTVL.

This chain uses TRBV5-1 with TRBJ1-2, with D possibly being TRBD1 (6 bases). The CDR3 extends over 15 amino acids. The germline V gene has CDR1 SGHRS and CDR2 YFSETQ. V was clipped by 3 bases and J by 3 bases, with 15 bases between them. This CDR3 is CASSSLGGADYGYTF. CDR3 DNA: TGCGCCAGCAGCTCCCTGGGGGGGGCGGACTATGGCTACACCTTC.

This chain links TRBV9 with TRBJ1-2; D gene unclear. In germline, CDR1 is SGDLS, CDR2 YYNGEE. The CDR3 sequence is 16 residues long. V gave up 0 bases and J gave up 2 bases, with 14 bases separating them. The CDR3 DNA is TGTGCCAGCAGCGTAGGAACCCGTTGGAGAAACTATGGCTACACCTTC. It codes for CASSVGTRWRNYGYTF. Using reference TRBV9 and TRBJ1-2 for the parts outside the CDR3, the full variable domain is DSGVTQTPKHLITATGQRVTLRCSPRSGDLSVYWYQQSLDQGLQFLIQYYNGEERAKGNILERFSAQQFPDLHSELNLSSLELGDSALYFCASSVGTRWRNYGYTFGSGTRLTVV.

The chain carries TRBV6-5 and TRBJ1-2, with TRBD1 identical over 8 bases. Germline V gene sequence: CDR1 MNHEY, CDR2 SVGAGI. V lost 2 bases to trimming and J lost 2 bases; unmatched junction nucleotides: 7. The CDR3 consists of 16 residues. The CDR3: CASSYDAGGANYGYTF. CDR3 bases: TGTGCCAGCAGTTACGACGCAGGGGGCGCGAACTATGGCTACACCTTC.

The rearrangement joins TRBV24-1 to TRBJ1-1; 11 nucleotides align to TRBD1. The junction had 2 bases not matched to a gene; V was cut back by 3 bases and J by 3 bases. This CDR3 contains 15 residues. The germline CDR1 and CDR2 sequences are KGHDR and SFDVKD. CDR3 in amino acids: CATSDPGQGDTEAFF. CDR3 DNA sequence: TGTGCCACCAGTGATCCGGGACAGGGGGACACTGAAGCTTTCTTT.

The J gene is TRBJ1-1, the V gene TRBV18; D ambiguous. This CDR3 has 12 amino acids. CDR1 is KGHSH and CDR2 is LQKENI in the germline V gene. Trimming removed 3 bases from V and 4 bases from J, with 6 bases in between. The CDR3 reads CASSPSSTEAFF. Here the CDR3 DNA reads TGTGCCAGCTCACCTTCGAGCACTGAAGCTTTCTTT.

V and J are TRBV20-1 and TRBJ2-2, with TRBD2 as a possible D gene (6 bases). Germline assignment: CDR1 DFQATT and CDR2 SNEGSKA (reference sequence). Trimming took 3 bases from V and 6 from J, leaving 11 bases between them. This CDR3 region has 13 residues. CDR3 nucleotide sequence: TGCAGTGCTAGTCGGGGGATTCCCGGGGAGCTGTTTTTT. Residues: CSASRGIPGELFF.

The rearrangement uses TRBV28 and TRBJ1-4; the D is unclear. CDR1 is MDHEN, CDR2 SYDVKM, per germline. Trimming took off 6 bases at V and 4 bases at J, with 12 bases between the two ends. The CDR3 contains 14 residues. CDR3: CASSPLSDNEKLFF. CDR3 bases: TGTGCCAGCAGCCCTCTAAGTGATAATGAAAAACTGTTTTTT.

The CDR3 DNA reads as TGTGCCAGCAGTGACGGCGGGGGAAGAAACATTCAGTACTTC. Its translation: CASSDGGGRNIQYF. V is TRBV2 and J is TRBJ2-4, with 7 bases matching TRBD2. The CDR3 sequence is 14 residues long. Germline V gene sequence: CDR1 SNHLY, CDR2 FYNNEI. The ends lost 3 bases at V and 6 bases at J; junction bases unmatched: 5.

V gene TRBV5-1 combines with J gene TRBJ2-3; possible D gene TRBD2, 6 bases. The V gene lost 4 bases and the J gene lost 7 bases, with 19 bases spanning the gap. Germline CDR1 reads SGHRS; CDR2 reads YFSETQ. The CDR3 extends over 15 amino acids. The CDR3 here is CASSLSGTGANTQYF. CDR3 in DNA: TGCGCCAGCAGCCTGTCCGGGACTGGTGCAAATACGCAGTATTTT. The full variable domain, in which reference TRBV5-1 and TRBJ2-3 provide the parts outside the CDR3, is KAGVTQTPRYLIKTRGQQVTLSCSPISGHRSVSWYQQTPGQGLQFLFEYFSETQRNKGNFPGRFSGRQFSNSRSEMNVSTLELGDSALYLCASSLSGTGANTQYFGPGTRLTVL.

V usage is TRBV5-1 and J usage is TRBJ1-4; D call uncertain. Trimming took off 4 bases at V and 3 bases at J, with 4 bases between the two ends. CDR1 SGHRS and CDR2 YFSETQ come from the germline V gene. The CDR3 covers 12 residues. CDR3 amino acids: CASSLPNEKLFF. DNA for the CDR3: TGCGCCAGCAGCCTACCTAATGAAAAACTGTTTTTT.